This paragraph covers one T cell receptor (beta chain) sequence. This clone was seen once. Its cognate antigen has yet to be identified. No quality values exist for individual bases; no much larger clone is one base distant. CDR1 is given as SGHRS and CDR2 as YFSETQ, both from the germline V gene. The CDR3, from cysteine to phenylalanine, totals 14 residues. Of the read, only the CDR3 DNA is kept; its 42 bases are in frame from base 1. Trimmed from V: 2 bases; trimmed from J: 3 bases; junction bases lacking a gene match: 3. The data stem from a study of blood T cell repertoires in COVID-19 (dated by TCRdb to 2018 to 2020). As for the study more broadly: The collaborator samples originated in the United States, Italy and Spain and spanned the acute and convalescent phases of COVID-19. The material from the prospective study consisted of cDNA or gDNA derived from T cells, B-cell-depleted T cells, or PBMCs. Deeply sampled blood TCRbeta repertoires from subjects exposed to, actively infected with, or recovered from COVID-19 were included in the dataset. The repertoires were released in a freely available public database intended as a resource for research on the immune response to SARS-CoV-2. The samples were drawn from two sources: the first 160 participants of the ongoing ImmuneRACE study, and fewer than 1,500 subjects contributed by 6 global collaborators. A de-identified subject ID, COVID-19 status, age in years and sex were almost always included in the sample metadata. HLA class I and class II types, where available, came from metadata supplied by the sample provider rather than from assay-based typing. Broader findings and caveats from the paper: Clinical and demographic metadata were provided uncurated, with the amount varying by source and participant.

TCRbeta CDR3 regions were amplified from genomic DNA by means of the immunoSEQ Assay, a bias-controlled multiplex PCR. For the original study's pipeline: The number of nucleated cells in each sample was estimated by amplification of reference gene primers within the assay. Sequence reads were collapsed and filtered to measure the absolute abundance of every unique TCRbeta CDR3 rearrangement. For each sample, productive Simpson clonality was calculated by taking the square root of Simpson's diversity index across productive rearrangements. Drawn from immuneACCESS, this table holds only the in-frame rearrangements with V and J called that TCRdb kept. Clones are partly lost; checked studies trace under half to an unresolved V gene and leave the rest unexplained. That table furnishes V, J and clone size, whereas the DNA furnished D and trimming. This sample lists about 250,000 clones; roughly nine tenths were detected once. The ten largest clones capture roughly 1.6% of the sample.

Samples from volunteer blood donors who had recovered from COVID-19 were contributed by a second Seattle source. Collaborating institutions collected whole blood in K2EDTA tubes following their own protocols. For TCRbeta analysis, collaborator samples were shipped as frozen whole blood, as isolated PBMCs, or as DNA extracted from either sample type. This receptor chain uses TRBV5-1 and TRBJ2-3, with 7 bases in between that match TRBD2. The sequencing sample was made of peripheral blood. The TCR originated in an older woman who had recovered from COVID-19. The DNA reads as follows: TGCGCCAGCAGCTTACAGCGGGGAACAGATACGCAGTATTTT. Protein translation: CASSLQRGTDTQYF.